The entry below describes one TCR beta chain. These data come from a study of blood T cell repertoires in COVID-19. Trimming left V 0 bases short and J 5 bases short, with 11 bases between. Germline lookup yields CDR1 SGHRS and CDR2 YFSETQ. The CDR3 is made up of 14 amino acids. This table comes from immunoSEQ multiplex PCR, and its TCRdb copy is limited to in-frame clones, with some not included. The sample includes 100,000 to 150,000 clones, over 70% of them seen just once. The receptor was isolated from a woman aged 50 to 65 with acute or convalescent COVID-19. The chain couples TRBV5-1 to TRBJ1-2; D is unresolved. Sequencing input: peripheral blood. For the CDR3, the DNA is TGCGCCAGCAGCTTGGGTCTCCTTCAGTATGGCTACACCTTC. Residues: CASSLGLLQYGYTF.